A selection of T cell receptor beta chains follows, all from one sample in a study of T cell repertoires in cytomegalovirus infection. In TCRdb, the reads were re-called with MiXCR into one record per CDR3 protein. The sample has about 100,000 distinct CDR3 sequences; about 22% are singletons. Sequenced input: CD8+ T cells from PBMCs. The receptors stem from a human donor in good health (CMV status not recorded). Some clones in this sample may be carry-over from other donors' samples. Each CDR3 is given with its conserved first and last residue. Clone size is not always given. Where it is, it says once, few, many or a class for expanded clones.

cdr3_aa clone_size j_call v_call
CASSAGQGAGQPQHF many TRBJ1-5 TRBV7-6
CSARWDRAPGYTF few TRBJ1-2 TRBV20-1
CAWRAGPEKQYF . TRBJ2-7 TRBV30
CASSSPWDRSSYNEQFF many TRBJ2-1 TRBV7-8
CASSPLAGGLYEQYF . TRBJ2-7 TRBV19
CASSLMLSGANVLTF many TRBJ2-6 TRBV7-2
CASSPVKQGYYGYTF many TRBJ1-2 TRBV6-1
CASSLEGIGYTEAFF . TRBJ1-1 TRBV7-8
CASSSTTSVLRSLDEQFF many TRBJ2-1 TRBV7-9
CASSLMTSGGPDTQYF many TRBJ2-3 TRBV7-6
CSARAWDRGTEAFF many TRBJ1-1 TRBV20-1
CASSQRTSGKPYEQYF many TRBJ2-7 TRBV12-3/TRBV12-4
CASSQQTGTSYEQYF . TRBJ2-7 TRBV14
CSARGLGDNEQFF . TRBJ2-1 TRBV20-1
CASSSPGFGETQYF many TRBJ2-5 TRBV28
CASSGGGTHNEQFF . TRBJ2-1 TRBV11-1
CASSLMGNTEAFF many TRBJ1-1 TRBV12-3/TRBV12-4
CASSLETTDTQYF . TRBJ2-3 TRBV7-9
CASSSSDRPYEQYF . TRBJ2-7 TRBV6-1
CASSSDLQANYGYTF . TRBJ1-2 TRBV7-6
CASSLGWLGITDTQYF many TRBJ2-3 TRBV11-2
CAISESQRPETQYF few TRBJ2-5 TRBV10-3
CASSQDKELRSYEQYF . TRBJ2-7 TRBV3-1
CASSLDREDTQYF . TRBJ2-3 TRBV7-9
CATTDIGGGQWAHSPLHF . TRBJ1-6 TRBV24-1
CASSQDAASTDTQYF many TRBJ2-3 TRBV4-1
CASSLVPGRVGNGYTF few TRBJ1-2 TRBV5-1
CASSPTGLAMNEQYF . TRBJ2-7 TRBV9
CASSFGQTEAFF . TRBJ1-1 TRBV6-6
CASSARTEGMGAKNIQYF many TRBJ2-4 TRBV28
CATHTLTGSGQPQHF few TRBJ1-5 TRBV12-3/TRBV12-4
CASRRLSGGEDTHF . TRBJ2-3 TRBV19
CASSQDWVGLTSGNTIYF . TRBJ1-3 TRBV4-1
CASSLSGASYEQYF medium-sized TRBJ2-7 TRBV5-4
CASSFRGGKNIQYF . TRBJ2-4 TRBV5-6
CSANPDTGYNEQFF few TRBJ2-1 TRBV20-1
CASSPGLAVAEQFF many TRBJ2-1 TRBV7-2
CASSYRGRPEAFF . TRBJ1-1 TRBV6-6
CASSLGASGYNEQFF many TRBJ2-1 TRBV7-9
CASSQTRETYNEQFF many TRBJ2-1 TRBV4-3
CASSPLDDYEQYF many TRBJ2-7 TRBV7-8
CARGAGGSGSTDTQYF . TRBJ2-3 TRBV2